The present TCR beta chain was sequenced within a study of blood T cell repertoires in COVID-19. Whole-study context: Samples taken during acute and convalescent COVID-19 were collected in the United States, Italy and Spain.

Per the original data handling: Reference gene primers were amplified, and this amplification served to estimate nucleated cell counts. Some clones are missing from TCRdb's copy, which holds only in-frame ones; the method was immunoSEQ multiplex PCR. From that table come the V and J calls and clone size; the DNA was used to work out D and trimming. The profile shows some 150,000 clones, more than 75% of them singletons. The V end lost 4 bases, the J end lost 2 bases, and 16 bases lay between the germline ends. Germline V gene sequence: CDR1 SGDLS, CDR2 YYNGEE. CDR3 size: 16 residues. The sample consisted of peripheral blood. This sequence was found in a man aged 70 or older with acute or convalescent COVID-19. The genes are TRBV9 and TRBJ2-1; a possible D gene is TRBD1 (5 bases). The CDR3 is CASSSTPDRTYNEQFF. The CDR3 DNA sequence: TGTGCCAGCAGCTCCACACCCGACAGAACCTACAATGAGCAGTTCTTC.